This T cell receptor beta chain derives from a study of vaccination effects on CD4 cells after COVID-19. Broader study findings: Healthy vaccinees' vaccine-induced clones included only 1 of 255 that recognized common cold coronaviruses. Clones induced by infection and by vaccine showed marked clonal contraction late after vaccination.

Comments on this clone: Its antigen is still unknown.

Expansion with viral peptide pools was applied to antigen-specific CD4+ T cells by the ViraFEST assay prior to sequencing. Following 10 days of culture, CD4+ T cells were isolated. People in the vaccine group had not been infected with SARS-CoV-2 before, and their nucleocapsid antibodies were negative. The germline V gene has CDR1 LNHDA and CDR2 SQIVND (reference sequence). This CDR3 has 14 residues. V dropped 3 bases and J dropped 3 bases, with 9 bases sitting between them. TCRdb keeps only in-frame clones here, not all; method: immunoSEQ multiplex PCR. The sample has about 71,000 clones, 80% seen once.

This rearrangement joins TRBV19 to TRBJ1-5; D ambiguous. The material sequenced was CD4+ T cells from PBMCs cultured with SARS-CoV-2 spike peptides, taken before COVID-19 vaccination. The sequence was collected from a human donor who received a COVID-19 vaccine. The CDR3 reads CASSIKASNQPQHF. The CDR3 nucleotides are TGTGCCAGTAGTATTAAGGCTTCCAATCAGCCCCAGCATTTT.